The clone carrying this TCR beta chain was observed many times. TCRdb re-called the 5' RACE reads through MiXCR, storing one row per CDR3 protein. The sample records 25,000 to 35,000 distinct CDR3 sequences, less than 1.6% being singletons. The source of the sample is a study of neurological immune-mediated disorders. The sequencing sample was made of PBMCs. This sequence originates from a young woman with multiple sclerosis.

CDR3 protein: CASSTDRVSPLHF. For the CDR3, the DNA is TGTGCCAGCAGCACGGACAGGGTTTCACCCCTCCACTTT. The rearrangement joins TRBV7-9 to TRBJ1-6, with TRBD1 matching over 8 bases. The CDR3 sequence is 13 residues long. Germline CDR1 and CDR2: SEHNR and FQNEAQ (reference sequence). After removal of 5 bases from V and 9 bases from J, the junction contained 3 bases not matched to a gene.